This T cell receptor beta chain emerged from a study of OX40 agonist ivuxolimab in advanced cancers. Study overall: An anti-OX40 (CD134) antibody with agonistic activity, ivuxolimab, was administered to patients.

Data came from immunoSEQ multiplex PCR; TCRdb stores just in-frame clones and leaves some out. The repertoire holds 65,000 to 95,000 clones, with 84% as singletons. Of note for this clone: Its cognate antigen is unknown.

General observations from the study: Dose levels from 0.1 to 3.0 mg/kg saw CD4+ and CD8+ blood T cells expand clonally by week 6.

V was pared by 6 bases and J by 1 base, with 7 bases between. This CDR3 has 12 amino acids. Germline V gene sequence: CDR1 SGHDT, CDR2 YYEEEE. The receptor's source is an adult with an advanced solid tumor such as melanoma, head and neck, liver or kidney cancer. The sequenced sample was CD4+ or CD8+ T cells sorted from blood, obtained in a trial of the OX40 agonist ivuxolimab. The J gene is TRBJ1-1, the V gene TRBV5-6; D gene unclear. The DNA of the CDR3 is TGTGCCAGCACCCTGAGGAACACTGAAGCTTTCTTT. Protein product: CASTLRNTEAFF.